This is a list of T cell receptor beta chains from one sample in a study of shared clonotypes between healthy human individuals. Clones were sequenced by immunoSEQ multiplex PCR, and TCRdb holds only the in-frame ones, with some missing. The repertoire holds fewer than 850,000 clones, with 90% as singletons. The sample comprised memory CD8+ T cells from PBMCs. The origin of the receptors is a man aged 18 to 29 in good health. Some clones in this sample may be carry-over from other donors' samples. The CDR3 runs from the conserved cysteine through the conserved F or W. The D gene is left open where the match is weak. Only some rows state a clone size, as once, few, many or a class for expanded clones.

CDR3	DNA	J	size	D	V
CASSSRDGRQYF	TGTGCCAGCAGCTCTAGGGACGGCCGGCAGTACTTC	TRBJ2-7	-	-	TRBV11-3
CASSARTSGSLYEQYF	TGTGCCAGCAGCGCCAGGACTAGCGGGAGCCTCTACGAGCAGTACTTC	TRBJ2-7	-	TRBD2	TRBV7-8
CASSFLQGLAYYNEQFF	TGCGCCAGCAGCTTCCTGCAGGGACTAGCTTACTACAATGAGCAGTTCTTC	TRBJ2-1	-	TRBD2	TRBV5-1
CASSYTHREPQHF	TGTGCCAGCAGTTACACGCATAGGGAGCCCCAGCATTTT	TRBJ1-5	-	-	TRBV6-5
CASRSMNTEAFF	TGTGCTAGCCGTTCCATGAACACTGAAGCTTTCTTT	TRBJ1-1	few	-	TRBV12-5
CASSQAGAAARSYEQYF	TGCGCCAGCAGCCAAGCTGGCGCGGCGGCGCGCTCCTACGAGCAGTACTTC	TRBJ2-7	-	-	TRBV4-1
CASSWTGGSYEQYF	TGTGCCAGCAGCTGGACAGGGGGCTCCTACGAGCAGTACTTC	TRBJ2-7	-	TRBD1	TRBV5-8
CASSSAGGQPQHF	TGTGCCAGCAGTTCAGCGGGGGGTCAGCCCCAGCATTTT	TRBJ1-5	few	-	TRBV6-4
CSVEGDRGSYNEQFF	TGCAGCGTTGAAGGGGACAGGGGATCCTACAATGAGCAGTTCTTC	TRBJ2-1	-	TRBD1	TRBV29-1
CASSESVGLAGDEQFF	TGCGCCAGCAGTGAGTCTGTAGGACTAGCGGGAGATGAGCAGTTCTTC	TRBJ2-1	-	TRBD2	TRBV10-1
CANGVSPAFEAFF	TGTGCCAATGGGGTCAGCCCTGCATTTGAAGCTTTCTTT	TRBJ1-1	-	-	TRBV7-9
CASSESGVRRGEQFF	TGTGCCAGCAGCGAATCGGGAGTTAGGAGGGGTGAGCAGTTCTTC	TRBJ2-1	few	-	TRBV9
CASSDNQGYNEQFF	TGTGCCAGCAGTGATAACCAGGGGTACAATGAGCAGTTCTTC	TRBJ2-1	-	-	TRBV9
CASSGPSGSHEQYF	TGTGCCAGCAGCGGACCTAGCGGGAGCCACGAGCAGTACTTC	TRBJ2-7	-	TRBD2	TRBV9
CASSLWGSDEQFF	TGTGCCAGCAGCTTATGGGGTTCCGATGAGCAGTTCTTC	TRBJ2-1	-	-	TRBV11-2
CASSLGQGGIFYEQYF	TGTGCCAGCAGCTTGGGTCAAGGTGGAATTTTCTACGAGCAGTACTTC	TRBJ2-7	-	-	TRBV7-8
CASSIGPEAFF	TGTGCCAGTAGTATTGGTCCTGAAGCTTTCTTT	TRBJ1-1	-	-	TRBV19
CASSPRDRELRAFF	TGTGCCAGCTCACCACGGGACAGGGAGTTACGAGCTTTCTTT	TRBJ1-1	-	TRBD1	TRBV18
CASTPTANQPQHF	TGTGCCAGCACCCCAACAGCGAATCAGCCCCAGCATTTT	TRBJ1-5	-	-	TRBV28
CASSIGKGYYGYTF	TGTGCCAGTAGTATAGGTAAAGGGTATTATGGCTACACCTTC	TRBJ1-2	-	-	TRBV19
CASSVGGSYEQYF	TGTGCCAGCAGTGTGGGGGGGTCCTACGAGCAGTACTTC	TRBJ2-7	-	TRBD2	TRBV2
CASSLGLAVTGELFF	TGTGCCAGCAGCCTGGGACTAGCGGTGACGGGGGAGCTGTTTTTT	TRBJ2-2	-	TRBD2	TRBV7-9
CAISAPSASGGTDTQYF	TGTGCCATCAGTGCCCCCTCGGCCAGTGGGGGGACAGATACGCAGTATTTT	TRBJ2-3	-	-	TRBV10-3
CASSGQYDGYTF	TGCGCCAGCAGTGGACAGTATGATGGCTACACCTTC	TRBJ1-2	-	-	TRBV10-2
CASSLSGSGANVLTF	TGTGCCAGCAGCTTATCAGGCTCTGGGGCCAACGTCCTGACTTTC	TRBJ2-6	once	-	TRBV7-9
CASRLSRGPLYEQYF	TGTGCCAGCAGGTTGTCGAGGGGTCCTCTCTACGAGCAGTACTTC	TRBJ2-7	-	-	TRBV28
CASSQGARTTDTQYF	TGCGCCAGCAGCCAAGGAGCTCGGACGACAGATACGCAGTATTTT	TRBJ2-3	once	-	TRBV4-3
CASSEVKVHEQYF	TGTGCCAGCAGTGAAGTGAAGGTCCACGAGCAGTACTTC	TRBJ2-7	-	-	TRBV6-1
CASSMSQGVYNEQFF	TGTGCCAGCAGCATGAGCCAGGGGGTCTACAATGAGCAGTTCTTC	TRBJ2-1	-	TRBD1	TRBV7-9
CASSPTDIGEKLFF	TGTGCCAGCAGTCCGACAGATATTGGTGAAAAACTGTTTTTT	TRBJ1-4	-	-	TRBV27
CASSSWGSRIAYNEQFF	TGTGCCAGCAGCTCATGGGGTTCTAGGATAGCCTACAATGAGCAGTTCTTC	TRBJ2-1	-	-	TRBV11-2
CASSLQGPNQPQHF	TGTGCCAGCAGTCTACAGGGGCCGAATCAGCCCCAGCATTTT	TRBJ1-5	-	TRBD1	TRBV27
CASSFSSGARQYEQYF	TGTGCCAGCAGTTTTAGCTCCGGTGCGCGACAGTACGAGCAGTACTTC	TRBJ2-7	-	-	TRBV27
CASSLAGRVRTKNIQYF	TGTGCCAGCAGCTTAGCCGGCAGAGTGAGAACCAAAAACATTCAGTACTTC	TRBJ2-4	once	-	TRBV7-9
CSVGGSIPRDGYTF	TGCAGCGTCGGCGGATCAATCCCGAGGGATGGCTACACCTTC	TRBJ1-2	-	-	TRBV29-1
CASSLFAGGESYGYTF	TGTGCCAGCAGTTTATTCGCGGGGGGCGAGAGCTATGGCTACACCTTC	TRBJ1-2	-	-	TRBV28
CASSPQLAGWSNEQFF	TGTGCCAGCAGCCCTCAACTAGCGGGATGGTCGAATGAGCAGTTCTTC	TRBJ2-1	-	TRBD2	TRBV28
CASSLVGVNTDTQYF	TGTGCCAGCAGTTTAGTTGGGGTGAACACAGATACGCAGTATTTT	TRBJ2-3	-	-	TRBV28
CASERQSLGEKLFF	TGTGCCAGCGAGAGACAGTCCCTAGGTGAAAAACTGTTTTTT	TRBJ1-4	-	-	TRBV28
CASTDSLSYNEQFF	TGTGCCAGCACTGACTCACTCTCCTACAATGAGCAGTTCTTC	TRBJ2-1	-	-	TRBV2
CASSYFRGTDTQYF	TGTGCCAGCAGTTACTTCCGCGGCACAGATACGCAGTATTTT	TRBJ2-3	once	-	TRBV6-5
CASKHRGNTEAFF	TGTGCCAGTAAGCACAGGGGGAACACTGAAGCTTTCTTT	TRBJ1-1	-	TRBD1	TRBV19
CASSLRRGETQYF	TGTGCCAGCAGCCTCCGAAGGGGAGAGACCCAGTACTTC	TRBJ2-5	few	-	TRBV6-5
CASRGTGTGFYEQYF	TGTGCCAGCAGGGGGACCGGGACAGGGTTCTACGAGCAGTACTTC	TRBJ2-7	-	TRBD1	TRBV28
CASSLDVVGLDAFF	TGTGCCAGCAGCTTGGATGTAGTGGGGCTGGATGCTTTCTTT	TRBJ1-1	-	-	TRBV5-6
CASSPVLGNQPQHF	TGTGCCAGTAGCCCAGTCCTGGGGAATCAGCCCCAGCATTTT	TRBJ1-5	-	-	TRBV19
CASSSPGQGVQGYTF	TGTGCCAGCAGCTCGCCGGGACAGGGAGTACAGGGCTACACCTTC	TRBJ1-2	-	TRBD1	TRBV7-9
CASSLSIGRSSYEQYF	TGTGCCAGCAGTTTATCTATTGGAAGGTCATCCTACGAGCAGTACTTC	TRBJ2-7	-	-	TRBV27
CASSLLMQGRYTGELFF	TGTGCCAGCAGCTTATTAATGCAGGGTCGGTACACCGGGGAGCTGTTTTTT	TRBJ2-2	-	-	TRBV7-9
CASSFIQGQGPYEQYF	TGTGCCAGCAGTTTTATCCAGGGACAGGGACCCTACGAGCAGTACTTC	TRBJ2-7	-	TRBD1	TRBV27
CASSLLGQGPRETQYF	TGTGCCAGCAGTTTATTGGGACAGGGCCCCCGAGAGACCCAGTACTTC	TRBJ2-5	medium-sized	TRBD1	TRBV28
CASSQGQGNQPQHF	TGTGCCAGCAGCCAAGGACAGGGGAATCAGCCCCAGCATTTT	TRBJ1-5	few	TRBD1	TRBV4-2
CASSLNPLRGDTEAFF	TGTGCCAGCAGCTTAAATCCCCTTCGGGGGGACACTGAAGCTTTCTTT	TRBJ1-1	-	-	TRBV7-3
CASSLGGFQETQYF	TGTGCCAGCAGCTTGGGTGGGTTTCAAGAGACCCAGTACTTC	TRBJ2-5	-	-	TRBV7-9
CASSQDATSNEQFF	TGTGCCAGCAGCCAAGATGCTACCTCCAATGAGCAGTTCTTC	TRBJ2-1	many	-	TRBV4-2
CATKGSTDTQYF	TGCGCCACCAAAGGCTCCACAGATACGCAGTATTTT	TRBJ2-3	-	-	TRBV5-1
CASSLSGPRLAINHEQYF	TGTGCCAGCAGTTTATCCGGGCCACGACTAGCGATTAACCACGAGCAGTACTTC	TRBJ2-7	-	TRBD2	TRBV27